Below are 18 T cell receptor beta chains sequenced from a single sample in a study of T cells in localized non-small cell lung cancer. The data were produced by immunoSEQ multiplex PCR, yet TCRdb's version contains in-frame clones alone and is incomplete. The sample contains fewer than 12,000 clones, approximately 84% of which appear only once. The specimen was peripheral blood, collected before any cancer treatment. Every receptor here comes from a male donor aged 60 or over with stage III lung adenocarcinoma.

The genes are TRBV5-1 and TRBJ2-5, with TRBD2 matching over 8 bases. Unmatched junction bases numbered 6, after V lost 4 bases and J lost 1 base. Germline lookup yields CDR1 SGHRS and CDR2 YFSETQ. This CDR3 contains 15 residues. CDR3 DNA sequence: TGCGCCAGCAGCACCCAGACTAGCGTCCAAGAGACCCAGTACTTC. Translation gives CASSTQTSVQETQYF. The variable domain in full, completed from reference TRBV5-1 and TRBJ2-5, reads KAGVTQTPRYLIKTRGQQVTLSCSPISGHRSVSWYQQTPGQGLQFLFEYFSETQRNKGNFPGRFSGRQFSNSRSEMNVSTLELGDSALYLCASSTQTSVQETQYFGPGTRLLVL.

The gene calls are TRBV11-1 and TRBJ1-6, with D possibly matching TRBD1 (6 bases). The CDR3 length is 18 residues. Looked up from germline, CDR1 is SGHAT and CDR2 is FQDESV (reference sequence). V was cut by 2 bases and J by 0 bases, with 14 bases left in between. The CDR3, as DNA: TGTGCCAGCAGCTTAAGAGCCGGGGGCAGCTCCTATAATTCACCCCTCCACTTT. Translated: CASSLRAGGSSYNSPLHF.

The V and J genes are TRBV2 and TRBJ2-3, with D perhaps TRBD2 (6 bases). V gave up 4 bases and J gave up 6 bases, with 17 bases separating them. From germline, CDR1 is SNHLY and CDR2 FYNNEI. The CDR3 is 15 residues long. This chain's CDR3 is CASSGFEGGGDTQYF. In nucleotides, the CDR3 is TGTGCCAGCAGTGGATTTGAGGGAGGTGGGGATACGCAGTATTTT.

This clone was detected once. The rearrangement joins TRBV20-1 to TRBJ1-2, with D tentatively TRBD1 (6 bases). The V end lost 6 bases, the J end lost 10 bases, and 15 bases lay between the germline ends. This CDR3 has 11 residues. Germline lookup yields CDR1 DFQATT and CDR2 SNEGSKA (reference sequence). CDR3 sequence: CSARDTSVYTF. CDR3 nucleotides: TGCAGTGCCCGGGACACCAGTGTCTACACCTTC.

This chain joins TRBV19 and TRBJ2-1, with 9 bases that match TRBD1. Per germline, CDR1 LNHDA and CDR2 SQIVND (reference sequence). V shed 5 bases and J 7 bases; nucleotides not matched to a gene: 24. There are 20 residues in the CDR3. The CDR3 loop is CASSFGWRRNPGQGRNEQFF. The CDR3 nucleotides read TGTGCCAGTAGTTTCGGTTGGCGACGAAACCCGGGACAGGGCCGTAATGAGCAGTTCTTC.

The gene calls are TRBV4-3 and TRBJ1-3; D is undetermined. CDR3 size: 17 residues. The germline V gene encodes CDR1 LGHNA and CDR2 YSLEER. The V end was cut by 0 bases, the J end by 0 bases, with 12 bases between. The CDR3: CASSQDRTAGSGNTIYF. DNA for the CDR3: TGCGCCAGCAGCCAAGATCGAACGGCCGGCTCTGGAAACACCATATATTTT.

The rearrangement links TRBV19 to TRBJ1-5; D remains unclear. V was trimmed by 1 base and J by 4 bases, leaving 14 bases between them. CDR3 length: 16 residues. Germline lookup yields CDR1 LNHDA and CDR2 SQIVND (reference sequence). This chain's CDR3 is CASSIASGMWNQPQHF. The CDR3 coding sequence is TGTGCCAGTAGTATAGCTTCGGGGATGTGGAATCAGCCCCAGCATTTT.

The rearrangement links TRBV2 to TRBJ2-5; the D gene is possibly TRBD1 (6 bases). The CDR3 spans 12 residues. Trimming shortened V by 7 bases and J by 5 bases, and 11 bases separated the two germline ends. CDR1 is SNHLY, CDR2 FYNNEI, per germline. The CDR3 DNA is TGTGCCAGCACTGGGGGCGCGGAGACCCAGTACTTC. Protein: CASTGGAETQYF. The full variable domain, completed using reference TRBV2 and TRBJ2-5, is EPEVTQTPSHQVTQMGQEVILRCVPISNHLYFYWYRQILGQKVEFLVSFYNNEISEKSEIFDDQFSVERPDGSNFTLKIRSTKLEDSAMYFCASTGGAETQYFGPGTRLLVL.

The chain has TRBV5-1 and TRBJ2-1; the D is unclear. With 0 bases removed from V and 8 bases from J, the gap between germline ends came to 6 bases. CDR3 length: 12 amino acids. Germline assignment: CDR1 SGHRS and CDR2 YFSETQ. CDR3 loop: CASSLGGYEQFF. Here the CDR3 DNA reads TGCGCCAGCAGCTTGGGGGGATATGAGCAGTTCTTC.

There are a few counts of this clone. The chain has TRBV10-3 and TRBJ1-4, with no clear D. Germline V gene lookup returns CDR1 ENHRY and CDR2 SYGVKD. CDR3 length: 13 residues. Trimming took off 6 bases at V and 3 bases at J, with 8 bases between the two ends. The CDR3 region has the DNA TGTGCCATCAGGGAAACACCTAATGAAAAACTGTTTTTT. Translating gives CAIRETPNEKLFF.

CDR3 in amino acids: CASSSGWTDRSDGYTF. The CDR3 DNA sequence: TGCGCCAGCAGCTCGGGTTGGACGGACAGATCGGATGGCTACACCTTC. The V and J genes are TRBV5-1 and TRBJ1-2, with D tentatively TRBD1 (6 bases). Per germline, CDR1 SGHRS and CDR2 YFSETQ. The V and J ends lost 3 bases and 6 bases respectively, with 21 bases between them. This CDR3 comprises 16 residues.

The chain recombines TRBV6-6 with TRBJ1-1; possible D gene TRBD1, 5 bases. V dropped 2 bases and J dropped 3 bases, with 13 bases sitting between them. Germline CDR1 and CDR2: MNHNY and SVGAGI (reference sequence). The CDR3 totals 15 residues. The CDR3, as DNA: TGTGCCAGCAGTTACCGTGGGGGGAAGCACACTGAAGCTTTCTTT. It encodes CASSYRGGKHTEAFF.

The chain has TRBV11-2 and TRBJ1-4; D may be TRBD1 (5 bases). Trimming shortened V by 5 bases and J by 6 bases, and 13 bases separated the two germline ends. Looked up from germline, CDR1 is SGHAT and CDR2 is FQNNGV. CDR3 length: 14 amino acids. CDR3 nucleotides: TGTGCCAGCAGCCGGGACCGGGCTGATGAAAAACTGTTTTTT. The encoded protein is CASSRDRADEKLFF.

In its sample, this clone was seen a few times. This CDR3 reads CASRLALAGGHNEQFF. The CDR3 DNA sequence: TGTGCCAGCAGGCTTGCACTAGCGGGGGGGCACAATGAGCAGTTCTTC. The chain is built from TRBV28 and TRBJ2-1, with 13 nucleotides matching TRBD2. Trimming removed 6 bases from V and 5 bases from J; junction bases left unmatched: 7. CDR3 length: 16 residues. Per the germline V gene, CDR1 is MDHEN and CDR2 is SYDVKM.

The rearrangement links TRBV27 to TRBJ2-1; D is possibly TRBD2 (6 bases). V lost 2 bases to trimming and J lost 5 bases, with 10 bases between them. The CDR3 runs to 14 residues. Per the germline V gene, CDR1 is MNHEY and CDR2 is SMNVEV (reference sequence). The CDR3 nucleotides are TGTGCCAGCAGTTTAGGACTATCGAACAATGAGCAGTTCTTC. Its protein is CASSLGLSNNEQFF.

This clone occurred once. CDR3 nucleotides: TGTGCCAGCAGCTTAGGGGTTGGTGGGGGAACCTACAATGAGCAGTTCTTC. Translated, it gives CASSLGVGGGTYNEQFF. The rearrangement uses TRBV7-3 and TRBJ2-1, with D perhaps being TRBD1 or TRBD2 (5 bases each). Trimming took off 2 bases at V and 2 bases at J, with 16 bases between the two ends. Germline V gives CDR1 SGHTA, CDR2 FQGTGA. The CDR3 extends over 17 amino acids.

J is TRBJ2-6 and V is TRBV12-5; tentative D call: TRBD1 (6 bases). CDR1 is LGHNT and CDR2 is FRNRAP in the germline V gene. The CDR3 length is 17 residues. Deletions cut 5 bases from V and 5 bases from J, with 19 bases between. The DNA for the CDR3 is TGTGCTAGTGGTAGTGAGACAGGACAAAGTCGGGCCAACGTCCTGACTTTC. Protein product: CASGSETGQSRANVLTF.

As concerns this clone: One end of the junction varies from germline; a read error may be responsible. The rearrangement joins TRBV4-2 to TRBJ2-3; 8 nucleotides agree with TRBD1. CDR1 is LGHNA and CDR2 is YNFKEQ in the germline V gene. CDR3 length: 15 residues. CDR3 amino acids: CASGQNSGGRDTQYF. CDR3 sequence (DNA): TGTGCCAGCGGCCAAAATTCAGGGGGCCGGGATACGCAGTATTTT.